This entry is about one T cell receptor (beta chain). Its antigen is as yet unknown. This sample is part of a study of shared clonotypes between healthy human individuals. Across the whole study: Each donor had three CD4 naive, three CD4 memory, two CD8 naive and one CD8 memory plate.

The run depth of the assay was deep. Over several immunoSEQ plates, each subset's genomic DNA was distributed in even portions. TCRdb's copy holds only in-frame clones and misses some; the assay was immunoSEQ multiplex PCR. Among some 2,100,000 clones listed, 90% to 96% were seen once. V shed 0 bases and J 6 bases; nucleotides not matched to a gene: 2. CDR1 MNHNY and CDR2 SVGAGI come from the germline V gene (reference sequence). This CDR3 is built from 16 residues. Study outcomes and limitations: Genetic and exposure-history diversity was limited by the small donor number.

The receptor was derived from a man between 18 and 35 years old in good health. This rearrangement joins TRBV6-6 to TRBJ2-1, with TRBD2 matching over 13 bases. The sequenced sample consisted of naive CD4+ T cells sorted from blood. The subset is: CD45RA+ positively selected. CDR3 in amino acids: CASSYSRTSGGNEQFF. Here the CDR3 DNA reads TGTGCCAGCAGTTACTCGAGGACTAGCGGGGGCAATGAGCAGTTCTTC.